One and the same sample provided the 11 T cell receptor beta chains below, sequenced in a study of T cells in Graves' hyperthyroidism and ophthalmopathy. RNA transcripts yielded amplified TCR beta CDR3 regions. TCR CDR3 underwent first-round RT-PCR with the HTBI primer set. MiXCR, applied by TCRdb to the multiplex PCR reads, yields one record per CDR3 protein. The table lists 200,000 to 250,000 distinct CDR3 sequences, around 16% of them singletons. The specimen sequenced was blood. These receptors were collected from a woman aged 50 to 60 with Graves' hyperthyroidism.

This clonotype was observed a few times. As DNA, the CDR3 is TGTGCCACCAGTGACCAGGACAGGAAGGCTTTCTTT. Translation: CATSDQDRKAFF. V and J are TRBV24-1 and TRBJ1-1; 7 positions match TRBD1. With 4 bases clipped from V and 11 bases from J, the junction kept 6 bases outside the gene matches. Germline V gene data show CDR1 as KGHDR and CDR2 as SFDVKD. This CDR3 region has 12 residues.

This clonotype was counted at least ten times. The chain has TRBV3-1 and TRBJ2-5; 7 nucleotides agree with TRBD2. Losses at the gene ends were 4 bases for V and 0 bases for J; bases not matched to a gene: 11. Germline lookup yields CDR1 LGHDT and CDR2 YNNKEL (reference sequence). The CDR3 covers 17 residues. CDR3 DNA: TGTGCCAGCAGCCCTCAGAGGAGTAGCGGGTACCAAGAGACCCAGTACTTC. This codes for CASSPQRSSGYQETQYF.

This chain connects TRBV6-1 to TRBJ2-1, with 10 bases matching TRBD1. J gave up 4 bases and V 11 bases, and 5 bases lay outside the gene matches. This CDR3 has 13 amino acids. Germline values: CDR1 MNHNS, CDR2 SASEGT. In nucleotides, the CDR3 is TGTGCCTGCCGGACAGGGGGGTACAATGAGCAGTTCTTC. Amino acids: CACRTGGYNEQFF.

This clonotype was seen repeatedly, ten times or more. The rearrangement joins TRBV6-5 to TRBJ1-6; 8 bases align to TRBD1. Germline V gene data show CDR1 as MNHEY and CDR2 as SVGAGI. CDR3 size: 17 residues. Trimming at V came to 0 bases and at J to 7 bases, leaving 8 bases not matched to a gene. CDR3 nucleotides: TGTGCCAGCAGTTACTCGTGGGTGCGACAGGGGAATTCACCCCTCCACTTT. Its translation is CASSYSWVRQGNSPLHF.

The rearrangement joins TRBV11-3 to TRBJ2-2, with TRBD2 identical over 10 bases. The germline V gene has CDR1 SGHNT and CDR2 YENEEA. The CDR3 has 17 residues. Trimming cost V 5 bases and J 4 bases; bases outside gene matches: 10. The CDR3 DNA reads TGTGCCAGCAGCGCCTCTTGGGGACTAGCGCCCACCGGGGAGCTGTTTTTT. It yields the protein CASSASWGLAPTGELFF.

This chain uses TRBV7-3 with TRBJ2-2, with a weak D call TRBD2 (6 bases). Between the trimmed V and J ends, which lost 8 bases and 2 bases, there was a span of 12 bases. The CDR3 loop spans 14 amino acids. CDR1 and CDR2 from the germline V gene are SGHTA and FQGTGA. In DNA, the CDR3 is TGTGCCAGCGCGTCCGGGAGAAACACCGGGGAGCTGTTTTTT. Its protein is CASASGRNTGELFF. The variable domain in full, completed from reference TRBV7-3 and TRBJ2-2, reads GAGVSQTPSNKVTEKGKYVELRCDPISGHTALYWYRQSLGQGPEFLIYFQGTGAADDSGLPNDRFFAVRPEGSVSTLKIQRTERGDSAVYLCASASGRNTGELFFGEGSRLTVL.

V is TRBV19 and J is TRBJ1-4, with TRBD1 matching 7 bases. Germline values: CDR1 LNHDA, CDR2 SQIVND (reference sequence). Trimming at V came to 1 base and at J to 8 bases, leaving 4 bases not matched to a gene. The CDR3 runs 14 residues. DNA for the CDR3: TGTGCCAGTAGTATAGGACAGGGAGACGAAAAACTGTTTTTT. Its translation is CASSIGQGDEKLFF. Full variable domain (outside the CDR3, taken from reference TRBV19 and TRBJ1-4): DGGITQSPKYLFRKEGQNVTLSCEQNLNHDAMYWYRQDPGQGLRLIYYSQIVNDFQKGDIAEGYSVSREKKESFPLTVTSAQKNPTAFYLCASSIGQGDEKLFFGSGTQLSVL.

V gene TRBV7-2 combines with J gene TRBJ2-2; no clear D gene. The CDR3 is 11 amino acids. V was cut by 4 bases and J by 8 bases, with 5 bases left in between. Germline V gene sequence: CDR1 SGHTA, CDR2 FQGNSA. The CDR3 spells CASSSRGELFF. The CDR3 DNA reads TGTGCCAGCAGCTCTCGGGGGGAGCTGTTTTTT.

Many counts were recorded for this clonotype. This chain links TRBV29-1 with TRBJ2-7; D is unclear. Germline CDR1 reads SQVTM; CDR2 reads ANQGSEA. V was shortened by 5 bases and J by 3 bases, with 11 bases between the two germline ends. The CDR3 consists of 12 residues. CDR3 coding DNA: TGCAGCGTTTACCTGGCAGGCTACGAGCAGTACTTC. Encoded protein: CSVYLAGYEQYF.

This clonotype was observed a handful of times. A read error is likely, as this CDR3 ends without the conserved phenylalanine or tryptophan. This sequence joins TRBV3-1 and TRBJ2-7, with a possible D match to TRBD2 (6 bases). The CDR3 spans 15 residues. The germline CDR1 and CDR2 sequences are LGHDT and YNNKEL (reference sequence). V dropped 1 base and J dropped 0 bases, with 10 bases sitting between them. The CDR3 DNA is TGTGCCAGCAGCCAAGGGAGGGTCAGCTCCTACGAGCAGTACCTC. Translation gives CASSQGRVSSYEQYL.

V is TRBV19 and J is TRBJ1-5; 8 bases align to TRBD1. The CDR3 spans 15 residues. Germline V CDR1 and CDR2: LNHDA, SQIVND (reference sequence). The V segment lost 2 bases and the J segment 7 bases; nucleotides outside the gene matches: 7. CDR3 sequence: CASSINSGGGQPQHF. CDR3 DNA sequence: TGTGCCAGTAGTATAAATTCAGGGGGCGGGCAGCCCCAGCATTTT.